This T cell receptor beta chain was sequenced in a study of lymphopenia after photon versus proton radiotherapy. Study results and limitations: A bigger post-nadir fall in TCR diversity correlated inversely with survival time in deceased patients. Survival link was tested only in deceased patients; proton benefit remains a possibility. After the lymphocyte nadir, photon-treated repertoires showed oligoclonal expansion, especially of CD8+ Temra cells. Proton therapy kept repertoires fairly stable, unlike photons, which gained effector/memory cells.

The CDR3 contains 15 residues. V was clipped by 1 base and J by 2 bases, with 11 bases between them. Germline V lookup: CDR1 SGHRS, CDR2 YFSETQ. Some clones are missing from TCRdb's copy, which holds only in-frame ones; the method was immunoSEQ multiplex PCR. This table has tens of thousands of clones, over 75% appearing once. Of note for this clone: Its cognate antigen is unknown.

The chain joins TRBV5-1 to TRBJ2-3, with a tentative D call TRBD2 (5 bases). Material: peripheral blood, obtained from a patient treated with photon-based radiotherapy. The sequence came from a man aged 35-49 years with gastric cancer. CDR3 bases: TGCGCCAGCAGCTTGCGAGGACTTTACACAGATACGCAGTATTTT. This codes for CASSLRGLYTDTQYF.